The 15 T cell receptor beta chains listed next were all sequenced from one sample in a study of blood T cell repertoires in COVID-19 (dated by TCRdb to 2018 to 2021). Preparation of the library involved the immunoSEQ multiplex PCR assay. TCRdb mirrors the immuneACCESS table, restricted to in-frame sequences. Some clones are absent from its copies; in checked studies, under half trace to an unresolved V gene, and the reason for the others is unknown. For this sample there are approximately 500,000 clones; 75% to 90% appear just once. Roughly 3.2% of the sample goes to the ten largest clones. Input material: peripheral blood. The receptors come from a human donor in a cohort sampled during active COVID-19.

This clone has a handful of counts. The CDR3 DNA is TGTGCCAGCAGCCGGGTGGGGGCCACTGAAGCTTTCTTT. This translates into CASSRVGATEAFF. This chain joins TRBV3-1 (or the pseudogene TRBV3-2) and TRBJ1-1, with D possibly being TRBD1 (6 bases). Germline V CDR1 and CDR2: LGHDT, YNNKEL (reference sequence). V was clipped by 4 bases and J by 4 bases, with 10 bases between them. This CDR3 contains 13 residues.

The V call is TRBV24-1, the J call TRBJ2-5, with 13 bases that match TRBD2. Germline assignment: CDR1 KGHDR and CDR2 SFDVKD. The CDR3 covers 17 residues. Trimming cost V 9 bases and J 1 base; bases outside gene matches: 10. CDR3 bases: TGTGCCACCCGGACTAGCGGGGGAAGTATCGCCCAAGAGACCCAGTACTTC. As protein: CATRTSGGSIAQETQYF.

The chain joins TRBV7-2 to TRBJ2-7; TRBD1 matches 7 bases. The CDR3 has 14 residues. The germline V gene has CDR1 SGHTA and CDR2 FQGNSA. The V gene end was trimmed by 5 bases and the J gene end by 7 bases; junction bases not matched to a gene: 11. The CDR3 region has the DNA TGTGCCAGCAGCGGCCCGGGACAGACCGCAGAGCAGTACTTC. It codes for CASSGPGQTAEQYF. The full variable domain, in which reference TRBV7-2 and TRBJ2-7 provide the parts outside the CDR3, is GAGVSQSPSNKVTEKGKDVELRCDPISGHTALYWYRQSLGQGLEFLIYFQGNSAPDKSGLPSDRFSAERTGGSVSTLTIQRTQQEDSAVYLCASSGPGQTAEQYFGPGTRLTVT.

The CDR3 reads CAISDGTRNTGELFF. CDR3 DNA: TGTGCCATCAGTGACGGGACAAGAAACACCGGGGAGCTGTTTTTT. This chain connects TRBV10-3 to TRBJ2-2; D may be TRBD1 (6 bases). Germline V gene sequence: CDR1 ENHRY, CDR2 SYGVKD. This CDR3 comprises 15 residues. The V and J ends lost 3 bases and 2 bases respectively, with 10 bases between them.

This clone was recorded a few times. V and J are TRBV7-3 and TRBJ2-1; 8 bases agree with TRBD1. Germline V gene data show CDR1 as SGHTA and CDR2 as FQGTGA. The CDR3 totals 14 residues. The V segment lost 4 bases and the J segment 9 bases; nucleotides outside the gene matches: 8. In DNA form, the CDR3 reads TGTGCCAGCAGCTCCCAGGGGGCGCAAAGTGAGCAGTTCTTC. Residues: CASSSQGAQSEQFF.

In this sample, this clone turned up many times. Additional DNA sequences in this sample encode the identical CDR3. The V and J genes are TRBV6-2 or TRBV6-3 and TRBJ2-7, with 9 bases lining up with TRBD1. The germline CDR1 and CDR2 sequences are MNHEY and SVGEGT. The CDR3 covers 14 residues. After removal of 0 bases from V and 7 bases from J, the junction contained 4 bases not matched to a gene. The CDR3 nucleotides are TGTGCCAGCAGTTACTCCGGGACAGGGTTAGAGCAGTACTTC. It codes for CASSYSGTGLEQYF.

The rearrangement joins TRBV10-3 to TRBJ2-6; 7 nucleotides match TRBD1. Per germline, CDR1 ENHRY and CDR2 SYGVKD. The trim removed 6 bases at V and 2 bases at J, leaving 4 bases unmatched. The CDR3 extends over 15 amino acids. The CDR3 nucleotides are TGTGCCATCAGACCCGACAGGGCTGGGGCCAACGTCCTGACTTTC. It is translated as CAIRPDRAGANVLTF.

The chain joins TRBV28 to TRBJ1-4, with D maybe TRBD1 (5 bases). V lost 3 bases to trimming and J lost 3 bases, with 11 bases between them. The CDR3 contains 15 residues. Germline assignment: CDR1 MDHEN and CDR2 SYDVKM. In DNA form, the CDR3 reads TGTGCCAGCAGTTTCTTTGGGGCGGCTAATGAAAAACTGTTTTTT. Encoded protein: CASSFFGAANEKLFF.

The chain joins TRBV3-1 (or the pseudogene TRBV3-2) to TRBJ2-3; possible D gene TRBD2, 6 bases. Trimming left V 4 bases short and J 5 bases short, with 22 bases between. This CDR3 contains 17 residues. Germline V gene data show CDR1 as LGHDT and CDR2 as YNNKEL (reference sequence). CDR3 region: CASSPDTGTFTQDTQYF. DNA for the CDR3: TGTGCCAGCAGCCCTGATACCGGGACTTTTACACAAGATACGCAGTATTTT.

The chain recombines TRBV30 with TRBJ1-5; 7 bases agree with TRBD1. The length of the CDR3 is 16 residues. The V gene's germline CDR1 is GTSNPN and CDR2 SVGIG (reference sequence). The junction had 7 bases not matched to a gene; V was cut back by 0 bases and J by 2 bases. CDR3 coding DNA: TGTGCCTGGAGTGTAGAAGGGGGCAGCGGCAATCAGCCCCAGCATTTT. It is translated as CAWSVEGGSGNQPQHF.

This chain connects TRBV2 to TRBJ1-4; 11 bases line up with TRBD1. V gave up 6 bases and J gave up 7 bases; unmatched junction bases: 7. Germline CDR1 reads SNHLY; CDR2 reads FYNNEI. The CDR3 loop spans 15 amino acids. CDR3 nucleotide sequence: TGTGCCAGCAGCGCTCCGGGACAGGGGGGTGAAAAACTGTTTTTT. Its translation is CASSAPGQGGEKLFF.

This clone was observed a few times. As DNA, the CDR3 is TGCAGCGTTGAGTGGCCCGATACGCAGTATTTT. Translating it yields CSVEWPDTQYF. This sequence joins TRBV29-1 and TRBJ2-3; the D is unclear. The CDR3 is made up of 11 amino acids. The V end was cut by 3 bases, the J end by 6 bases, with 7 bases between. Germline V CDR1 and CDR2: SQVTM, ANQGSEA.

V usage is TRBV5-1 and J usage is TRBJ2-3; 8 bases match TRBD2. Germline CDR1 SGHRS, CDR2 YFSETQ. The length of the CDR3 is 15 residues. With 0 bases clipped from V and 4 bases from J, the junction kept 4 bases outside the gene matches. The CDR3 nucleotides read TGCGCCAGCAGCTTGGGACTAGCGTGGCCAGATACGCAGTATTTT. Amino acids: CASSLGLAWPDTQYF.

The rearrangement uses TRBV30 and TRBJ1-2; D is possibly TRBD1 (5 bases). This CDR3 comprises 12 residues. V gave up 2 bases and J gave up 3 bases, with 7 bases separating them. CDR1 and CDR2 from the germline V gene are GTSNPN and SVGIG (reference sequence). CDR3 nucleotide sequence: TGTGCCTGGAGTCGGGGGGACTATGGCTACACCTTC. Its protein product is CAWSRGDYGYTF.

The chain uses TRBV11-2 and TRBJ1-6; 7 nucleotides match TRBD1. CDR1 SGHAT and CDR2 FQNNGV come from the germline V gene. The CDR3 is made up of 17 amino acids. Trimming at V came to 1 base and at J to 6 bases, leaving 9 bases not matched to a gene. The DNA of the CDR3 is TGTGCCAGCAGCTTAGGGAACAGGGGCTCTGGTAATTCACCCCTCCACTTT. Protein: CASSLGNRGSGNSPLHF.